The 22 T cell receptor beta chains below were found in one sample sequenced in a study of blood T cell repertoires in COVID-19. Repertoires were generated with immunoSEQ multiplex PCR, while TCRdb's copy carries only in-frame clones and drops some. The repertoire holds over 50,000 clones, with 85% as singletons. The specimen sequenced was peripheral blood. These receptors all stem from a man in his 70s with acute or convalescent COVID-19.

This chain joins TRBV9 and TRBJ2-1; 14 nucleotides align to TRBD2. Germline trimming cut 4 bases from V and 1 base from J; bases unmatched to any gene: 10. The CDR3 length is 19 residues. Per germline, CDR1 SGDLS and CDR2 YYNGEE. The CDR3 reads CASSTGLAGGTFSYNEQFF. CDR3 in DNA: TGTGCCAGCAGCACCGGACTAGCGGGGGGAACCTTTTCCTACAATGAGCAGTTCTTC. Looking up the rest from reference TRBV9 and TRBJ2-1 gives the full variable domain: DSGVTQTPKHLITATGQRVTLRCSPRSGDLSVYWYQQSLDQGLQFLIQYYNGEERAKGNILERFSAQQFPDLHSELNLSSLELGDSALYFCASSTGLAGGTFSYNEQFFGPGTRLTVL.

CDR3 loop: CASSPAGTALLNEKLFF. CDR3 DNA: TGTGCCAGCTCCCCCGCCGGGACAGCCCTCCTTAATGAAAAACTGTTTTTT. The chain joins TRBV18 to TRBJ1-4; 7 bases match TRBD1. This CDR3 region has 17 residues. CDR1 is KGHSH, CDR2 LQKENI, per germline. Unmatched junction bases numbered 14, after V lost 6 bases and J lost 4 bases. Based on the CDR3 plus reference TRBV18 and TRBJ1-4, the full variable domain is NAGVMQNPRHLVRRRGQEARLRCSPMKGHSHVYWYRQLPEEGLKFMVYLQKENIIDESGMPKERFSAEFPKEGPSILRIQQVVRGDSAAYFCASSPAGTALLNEKLFFGSGTQLSVL.

The table lists this clone with a few counts. This rearrangement joins TRBV7-9 to TRBJ2-7; 11 nucleotides agree with TRBD1. The length of the CDR3 is 16 residues. With 5 bases clipped from V and 4 bases from J, the junction kept 10 bases outside the gene matches. Germline CDR1 reads SEHNR; CDR2 reads FQNEAQ (reference sequence). In nucleotides, the CDR3 is TGTGCCAGCAGCCGCCCGGGACAGGGGGTTAAGTACGAGCAGTACTTC. Its translation is CASSRPGQGVKYEQYF.

J is TRBJ2-1 and V is TRBV7-2; 9 bases align to TRBD2. The CDR3 runs to 15 residues. Germline CDR1 is SGHTA and CDR2 is FQGNSA. The ends lost 5 bases at V and 3 bases at J; junction bases unmatched: 5. The CDR3 sequence is CASSPTSGFYNEQFF. CDR3 nucleotides: TGTGCCAGCAGCCCTACTAGCGGGTTCTACAATGAGCAGTTCTTC.

This rearrangement joins TRBV28 to TRBJ1-4, with TRBD1 matching 7 bases. The V gene's germline CDR1 is MDHEN and CDR2 SYDVKM. The CDR3 runs 15 residues. V lost 3 bases, J lost 7 bases, and 8 bases stayed unmatched. CDR3 DNA sequence: TGTGCCAGCAGTTTTTGGACAGGTCAGAGTGAAAAACTGTTTTTT. This codes for CASSFWTGQSEKLFF.

This sequence joins TRBV19 and TRBJ1-5; unclear D gene. CDR1 and CDR2 (germline): LNHDA, SQIVND (reference sequence). The CDR3 is made up of 13 amino acids. V shed 1 base and J shed 5 bases, with 6 bases lying between them. CDR3 protein: CASSIVGDQPQHF. The CDR3 DNA sequence: TGTGCCAGTAGTATAGTCGGAGATCAGCCCCAGCATTTT.

The chain carries TRBV6-5 and TRBJ2-3; no reliable D call. V shed 0 bases and J shed 0 bases, with 10 bases lying between them. The CDR3 loop spans 16 amino acids. Germline loops: CDR1 MNHEY, CDR2 SVGAGI. This chain's CDR3 is CASSYSTRDSTDTQYF. In DNA form, the CDR3 reads TGTGCCAGCAGTTACTCGACTCGAGACAGCACAGATACGCAGTATTTT.

V is TRBV11-3 and J is TRBJ2-2; 7 bases line up with TRBD1. V was pared by 7 bases and J by 4 bases, with 3 bases of the junction left unmatched. The CDR3 runs 13 residues. In germline, CDR1 is SGHNT, CDR2 YENEEA. CDR3 DNA: TGTGCCAGCACCTGGGACAGCACCGGGGAGCTGTTTTTT. As protein: CASTWDSTGELFF.

This rearrangement joins TRBV6-5 to TRBJ1-2; 7 nucleotides agree with TRBD1. CDR3 size: 15 residues. Trimming at V came to 4 bases and at J to 5 bases, leaving 10 bases not matched to a gene. Per germline, CDR1 MNHEY and CDR2 SVGAGI. The CDR3 DNA reads as TGTGCCAGCAGTTGGGGGGACAGTCCGGGTTATGGCTACACCTTC. It is translated as CASSWGDSPGYGYTF.

This clone was observed a single time. V is TRBV9 and J is TRBJ2-1, with 8 nucleotides matching TRBD1. Germline assignment: CDR1 SGDLS and CDR2 YYNGEE. V dropped 1 base and J dropped 4; count of bases not matched to a gene: 10. The CDR3 has 17 residues. The chain's CDR3 is CASSVQAGGLRYNEQFF. Written as DNA, the CDR3 is TGTGCCAGCAGCGTACAAGCAGGGGGCTTAAGGTACAATGAGCAGTTCTTC.

The rearrangement uses TRBV29-1 and TRBJ2-7; 7 positions agree with TRBD1. Germline loops: CDR1 SQVTM, CDR2 ANQGSEA. The CDR3 consists of 11 residues. V shed 6 bases and J 6 bases; nucleotides not matched to a gene: 5. This CDR3 reads CSVHRGGEQYF. CDR3 bases: TGCAGCGTCCACAGGGGCGGCGAGCAGTACTTC.

This rearrangement joins TRBV5-8 to TRBJ1-4, with a tentative D call TRBD1 (6 bases). The germline CDR1 and CDR2 sequences are SGHTS and YDEGEE. Trimming shortened V by 0 bases and J by 8 bases, and 14 bases separated the two germline ends. The CDR3 runs to 15 residues. The CDR3 region has the DNA TGTGCCAGCAGCTTGGGCAACAGGGCCCGGGAAAAACTGTTTTTT. Amino acid sequence: CASSLGNRAREKLFF.

The rearrangement joins TRBV4-1 to TRBJ1-2; no clear D. The ends were cut back, 1 base at V and 4 bases at J, with 7 bases in the middle. Germline-derived CDR1 and CDR2 are MGHRA and YSYEKL. CDR3 size: 13 residues. In nucleotides, the CDR3 is TGCGCCAGCAGCCAAGGTGCGTCCTATGGCTACACCTTC. Translating it yields CASSQGASYGYTF.

This chain links TRBV6-4 with TRBJ1-3, with 7 bases matching TRBD1. Germline V gene lookup returns CDR1 MRHNA and CDR2 SNTAGT. Germline trimming cut 2 bases from V and 3 bases from J; bases unmatched to any gene: 13. The CDR3 is 18 residues long. The CDR3 protein is CASSDGRRGRLCGNTIYF. Here the CDR3 DNA reads TGTGCCAGCAGTGACGGAAGAAGGGGGCGACTGTGTGGAAACACCATATATTTT.

The count of this clone is one. The V gene is TRBV9, the J gene TRBJ1-2; 8 positions match TRBD1. The CDR3 extends over 13 amino acids. The V gene end was trimmed by 4 bases and the J gene end by 3 bases; junction bases not matched to a gene: 2. The V gene's germline CDR1 is SGDLS and CDR2 YYNGEE. The CDR3 sequence: CASSPDRDYGYTF. The CDR3 nucleotides are TGTGCCAGCAGCCCGGACAGGGACTATGGCTACACCTTC.

The table lists this clone with a few counts. CDR3 bases: TGTGCCAGCAGTGAAACAGGGTGGCGTGGCTACACCTTC. This gives the protein CASSETGWRGYTF. This sequence joins TRBV2 and TRBJ1-2, with D tentatively TRBD1 (6 bases). The germline V gene encodes CDR1 SNHLY and CDR2 FYNNEI. Trimming pared 2 bases from V and 7 bases from J, leaving 11 bases between. The CDR3 contains 13 residues.

The chain recombines TRBV3-1 (or the pseudogene TRBV3-2) with TRBJ2-5, with 9 bases fitting TRBD2. CDR1 LGHDT and CDR2 YNNKEL come from the germline V gene (reference sequence). This CDR3 comprises 17 residues. J lost 2 bases, V lost 4 bases, and 11 bases had no gene match. The chain's CDR3 is CASSPLGSGGPQETQYF. The DNA for the CDR3 is TGTGCCAGCAGCCCTCTGGGGAGCGGGGGGCCTCAAGAGACCCAGTACTTC.

CDR3 nucleotides: TGTGCCAGCAGCGCCGACAGGGTGGGGACCCAGTACTTC. It yields the protein CASSADRVGTQYF. V gene TRBV5-6 combines with J gene TRBJ2-5; 7 nucleotides align to TRBD1. Trimming cost V 4 bases and J 7 bases; bases outside gene matches: 7. This CDR3 is built from 13 residues. Germline CDR1 SGHDT, CDR2 YYEEEE.

The chain is built from TRBV5-5 and TRBJ2-5; 7 nucleotides match TRBD1. CDR1 and CDR2 from the germline V gene are SGHKS and YYEKEE (reference sequence). The CDR3 totals 15 residues. V lost 4 bases to trimming and J lost 4 bases; unmatched junction nucleotides: 10. The CDR3: CASSVGTVASETQYF. Here the CDR3 DNA reads TGTGCCAGCAGCGTGGGGACAGTCGCCTCAGAGACCCAGTACTTC.

This chain joins TRBV19 and TRBJ2-3; a weak D match, TRBD2 (6 bases). The CDR3 loop spans 13 amino acids. V lost 1 base and J lost 8, with 10 bases in between. Per the germline V gene, CDR1 is LNHDA and CDR2 is SQIVND (reference sequence). The CDR3 sequence is CASSIGEAGTQYF. CDR3 nucleotide sequence: TGTGCCAGTAGTATAGGGGAGGCGGGTACGCAGTATTTT.

The rearrangement joins TRBV6-5 to TRBJ2-4; TRBD2 agrees at 8 bases. Germline lookup yields CDR1 MNHEY and CDR2 SVGAGI. The CDR3 is 15 residues long. With V trimmed by 0 bases and J by 6 bases, 4 bases remained unmatched. The CDR3 spells CASSYSAGGRNIQYF. The DNA of the CDR3 is TGTGCCAGCAGTTACTCGGCGGGGGGCAGAAACATTCAGTACTTC.

The rearrangement joins TRBV7-8 to TRBJ2-1, with D hard to call. The CDR3 consists of 13 residues. Germline V gives CDR1 SGHVS, CDR2 FQNEAQ. V lost 2 bases and J lost 10, with 12 bases in between. DNA of the CDR3: TGTGCCAGCAGCTTACCCGGAGCCACAGAGCAGTTCTTC. This codes for CASSLPGATEQFF. The whole variable domain, filled in from reference TRBV7-8 and TRBJ2-1, reads GAGVSQSPRYKVAKRGQDVALRCDPISGHVSLFWYQQALGQGPEFLTYFQNEAQLDKSGLPSDRFFAERPEGSVSTLKIQRTQQEDSAVYLCASSLPGATEQFFGPGTRLTVL.